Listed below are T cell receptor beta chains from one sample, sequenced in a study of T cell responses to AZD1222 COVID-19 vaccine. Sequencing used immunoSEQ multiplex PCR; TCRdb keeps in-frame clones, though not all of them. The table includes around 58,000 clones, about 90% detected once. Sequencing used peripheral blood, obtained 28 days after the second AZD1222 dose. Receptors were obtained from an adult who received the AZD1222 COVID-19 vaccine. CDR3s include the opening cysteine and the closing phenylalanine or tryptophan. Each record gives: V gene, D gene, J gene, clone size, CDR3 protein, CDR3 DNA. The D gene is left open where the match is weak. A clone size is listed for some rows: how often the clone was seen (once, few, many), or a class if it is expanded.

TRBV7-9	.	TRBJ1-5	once	CASSRNPNQPQHF	TGTGCCAGCAGTCGTAATCCCAATCAGCCCCAGCATTTT
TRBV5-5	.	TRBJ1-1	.	CASSVRATNTEAFF	TGTGCCAGCAGCGTCCGGGCCACGAACACTGAAGCTTTCTTT
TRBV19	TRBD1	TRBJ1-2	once	CASSLLGQGVLGYTF	TGTGCCAGTAGTCTGCTGGGACAGGGCGTCCTGGGCTACACCTTC
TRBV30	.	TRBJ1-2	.	CAWEENYGYTF	TGTGCCTGGGAAGAGAACTATGGCTACACCTTC
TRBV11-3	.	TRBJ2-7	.	CASSLGLGYEQYF	TGTGCCAGCAGCTTAGGCCTGGGATACGAGCAGTACTTC
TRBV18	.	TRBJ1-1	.	CASSDGGVNTEAFF	TGTGCCAGCTCCGACGGGGGCGTGAACACTGAAGCTTTCTTT
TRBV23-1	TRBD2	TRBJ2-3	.	CASSQSAVLAVTTDTQYF	TGCGCCAGCAGTCAATCCGCGGTCCTAGCGGTTACAACAGATACGCAGTATTTT
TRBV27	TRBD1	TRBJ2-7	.	CASRPWTGANEQYF	TGTGCCAGCAGACCCTGGACAGGGGCCAACGAGCAGTACTTC
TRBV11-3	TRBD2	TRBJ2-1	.	CASSRSGRSSSYNEQFF	TGTGCCAGCAGCCGTAGCGGGAGGTCCAGCTCCTACAATGAGCAGTTCTTC
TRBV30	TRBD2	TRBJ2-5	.	CAWSVGHLAGGTEETQYF	TGTGCCTGGAGTGTAGGACATCTAGCGGGAGGAACGGAAGAGACCCAGTACTTC
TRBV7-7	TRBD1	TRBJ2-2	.	CASSSTGGPTGELFF	TGTGCTAGCAGCTCTACAGGGGGCCCCACCGGGGAGCTGTTTTTT
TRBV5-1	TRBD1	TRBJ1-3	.	CASSGTRQGIGNTIYF	TGCGCCAGCAGCGGGACTCGACAGGGAATTGGAAACACCATATATTTT
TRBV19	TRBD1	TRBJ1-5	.	CASSQGANQPQHF	TGTGCCAGTAGTCAGGGGGCCAATCAGCCCCAGCATTTT
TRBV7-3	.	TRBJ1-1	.	CASSLTRTGEAFF	TGTGCCAGCAGCTTAACACGAACGGGTGAAGCTTTCTTT
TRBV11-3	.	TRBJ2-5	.	CASSLVFGATETQYF	TGTGCCAGCAGCTTAGTTTTTGGAGCCACGGAGACCCAGTACTTC
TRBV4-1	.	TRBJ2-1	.	CASSQEITSFSSYNEQFF	TGCGCCAGCAGCCAAGAGATTACGTCCTTTAGCTCCTACAATGAGCAGTTCTTC
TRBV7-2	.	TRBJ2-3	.	CASSLASWTLTDTQYF	TGTGCCAGCAGCTTAGCGTCATGGACTCTCACAGATACGCAGTATTTT
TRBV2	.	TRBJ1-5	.	CASSEDNQPQHF	TGTGCCAGCAGTGAGGACAATCAGCCCCAGCATTTT
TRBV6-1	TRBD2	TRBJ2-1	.	CASSEGLAGPSYNEQFF	TGTGCCAGCAGTGAGGGGCTAGCGGGACCCTCCTACAATGAGCAGTTCTTC
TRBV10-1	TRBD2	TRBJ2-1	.	CASSPAGWDNEQFF	TGCGCCAGCAGTCCAGCGGGATGGGACAATGAGCAGTTCTTC
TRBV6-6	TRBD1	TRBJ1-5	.	CASSSVDRGRNQPQHF	TGTGCCAGCAGTTCGGTGGACAGGGGACGCAATCAGCCCCAGCATTTT
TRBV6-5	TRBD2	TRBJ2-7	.	CASSYGLAGDEQYF	TGTGCCAGCAGTTACGGGCTAGCGGGAGACGAGCAGTACTTC
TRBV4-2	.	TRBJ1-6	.	CASSQEHNSPLHF	TGTGCCAGCAGCCAGGAGCATAATTCACCCCTCCACTTT
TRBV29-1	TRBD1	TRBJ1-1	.	CSAQQGPNTEAFF	TGCAGCGCCCAACAGGGGCCGAACACTGAAGCTTTCTTT
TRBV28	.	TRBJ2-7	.	CASSRSGASYEQYF	TGTGCCAGCAGTAGAAGCGGAGCTAGCTACGAGCAGTACTTC
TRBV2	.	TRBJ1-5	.	CASSRTYTGNQPQHF	TGTGCCAGCAGTAGAACCTATACAGGGAATCAGCCCCAGCATTTT
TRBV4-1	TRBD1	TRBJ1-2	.	CASSQESGQNYGYTF	TGCGCCAGCAGCCAAGAGTCGGGACAGAACTATGGCTACACCTTC
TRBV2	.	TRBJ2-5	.	CASGPYQETQYF	TGTGCCAGCGGGCCGTACCAAGAGACCCAGTACTTC
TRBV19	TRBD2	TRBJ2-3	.	CASSTSGRATDTQYF	TGTGCCAGTAGTACTAGCGGGAGGGCCACAGATACGCAGTATTTT
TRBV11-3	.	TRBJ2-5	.	CASSLVVETQYF	TGTGCCAGCAGCTTAGTCGTAGAGACCCAGTACTTC
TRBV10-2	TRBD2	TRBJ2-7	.	CASRMGASGAYEQYF	TGCGCCAGCAGGATGGGTGCTAGCGGCGCCTACGAGCAGTACTTC
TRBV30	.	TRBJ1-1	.	CAWSVAARGTEAFF	TGTGCCTGGAGTGTAGCGGCCAGGGGCACTGAAGCTTTCTTT
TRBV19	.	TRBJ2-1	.	CASSEPGGRGYNEQFF	TGTGCCAGTAGCGAACCCGGGGGAAGGGGTTACAATGAGCAGTTCTTC
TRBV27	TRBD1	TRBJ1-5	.	CASSRIQGVGQPQHF	TGTGCCAGCAGCCGTATACAGGGGGTGGGGCAGCCCCAGCATTTT
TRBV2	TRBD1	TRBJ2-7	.	CASSGWDSKYEQYF	TGTGCCAGCAGTGGATGGGACAGCAAATACGAGCAGTACTTC
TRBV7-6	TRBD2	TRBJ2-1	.	CASSALTSGNYNEQFF	TGTGCCAGCAGCGCCTTGACTAGCGGGAACTACAATGAGCAGTTCTTC
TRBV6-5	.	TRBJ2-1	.	CASSYSASPGTIEQFF	TGTGCCAGCAGTTACTCGGCTAGCCCGGGGACAATTGAGCAGTTCTTC
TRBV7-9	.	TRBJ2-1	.	CASSPPGEQFF	TGTGCCAGCAGCCCTCCGGGGGAGCAGTTCTTC
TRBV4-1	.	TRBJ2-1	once	CASSLSNEQFF	TGCGCCAGCAGCCTCAGCAATGAGCAGTTCTTC
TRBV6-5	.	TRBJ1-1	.	CASTTGGTEAFF	TGTGCCAGCACCACGGGTGGGACTGAAGCTTTCTTT
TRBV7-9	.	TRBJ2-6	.	CASSGDWGDSSSGANVLTF	TGTGCCAGCAGCGGGGATTGGGGCGACTCTTCATCTGGGGCCAACGTCCTGACTTTC
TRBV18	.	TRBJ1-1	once	CASSPPLQDTEAFF	TGTGCCAGCTCACCACCTTTACAGGACACTGAAGCTTTCTTT
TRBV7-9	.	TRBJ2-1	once	CASSLAKPIGPDNEQFF	TGTGCCAGCAGCTTAGCTAAACCGATAGGACCCGACAATGAGCAGTTCTTC
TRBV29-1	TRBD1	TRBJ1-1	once	CSVRTGTASEAFF	TGCAGCGTTAGAACCGGGACAGCCTCAGAAGCTTTCTTT
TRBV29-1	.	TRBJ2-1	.	CSVSDGSSYNEQFF	TGCAGCGTCTCAGACGGAAGCTCCTACAATGAGCAGTTCTTC
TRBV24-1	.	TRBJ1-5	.	CATSDSKGTGNQPQHF	TGTGCCACCAGTGACTCTAAAGGCACCGGGAATCAGCCCCAGCATTTT
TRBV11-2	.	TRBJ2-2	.	CASSLVPSDGELFF	TGTGCCAGCAGCTTAGTCCCTAGCGACGGGGAGCTGTTTTTT
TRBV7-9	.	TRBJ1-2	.	CASSLVGALSYTF	TGTGCCAGCAGCTTAGTAGGAGCGTTGAGCTACACCTTC
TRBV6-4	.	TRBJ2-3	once	CASSEARSGTQYF	TGTGCCAGCAGTGAAGCTAGGTCCGGCACGCAGTATTTT
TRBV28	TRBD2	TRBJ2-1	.	CASSKAGTSGINEQFF	TGTGCCAGCAGTAAGGCGGGGACTAGCGGGATCAATGAGCAGTTCTTC
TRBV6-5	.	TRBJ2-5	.	CASTERWTQYF	TGTGCCAGCACCGAAAGATGGACCCAGTACTTC
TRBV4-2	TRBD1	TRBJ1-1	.	CASSQGTGWDTEAFF	TGTGCCAGCAGCCAAGGGACAGGGTGGGACACTGAAGCTTTCTTT
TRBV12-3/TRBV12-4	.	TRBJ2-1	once	CASSRTSNNEQFF	TGTGCCAGCAGCCGGACTTCGAACAATGAGCAGTTCTTC
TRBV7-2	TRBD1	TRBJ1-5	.	CASSLGQGEPQHF	TGTGCCAGCAGCTTAGGACAGGGAGAGCCCCAGCATTTT
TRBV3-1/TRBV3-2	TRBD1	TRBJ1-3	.	CASSQDNRGEGNTIYF	TGTGCCAGCAGCCAAGATAACAGGGGGGAAGGAAACACCATATATTTT
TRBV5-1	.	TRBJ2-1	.	CASRKSPGAPIDNEQFF	TGCGCCAGCAGAAAGTCCCCGGGAGCGCCCATAGACAATGAGCAGTTCTTC
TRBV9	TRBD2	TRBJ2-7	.	CASSATSGRSEQYF	TGTGCCAGCAGCGCTACTAGCGGGAGGAGTGAGCAGTACTTC
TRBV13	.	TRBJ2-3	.	CASSLFREADTQYF	TGTGCCAGCAGCTTATTCAGGGAAGCAGATACGCAGTATTTT